This is a list of T cell receptor beta chains from one sample in a study of T cells in Graves' hyperthyroidism and ophthalmopathy. TCRdb passed the multiplex PCR reads through MiXCR, listing each CDR3 protein once. The profile covers about 700,000 distinct CDR3 sequences, with 11% to 15% appearing a single time and roughly 10% taken by the ten largest. Sequencing input: blood. The receptors come from a woman aged 18 to 35 with Graves' hyperthyroidism. The CDR3 runs from the conserved cysteine through the conserved F or W. Fields, in order: clone size, J gene, V gene, CDR3 protein. A clone size is listed for some rows: how often the clone was seen (once, few, many), or a class if it is expanded.

abundance: -; j_gene: TRBJ1-5; v_gene: TRBV20-1; CDR3aa: CSAKGGGYSNQPQHF
abundance: many; j_gene: TRBJ2-1; v_gene: TRBV30; CDR3aa: CAWSMGRDEQFF
abundance: many; j_gene: TRBJ1-4; v_gene: TRBV28; CDR3aa: CASTPIGTWATNEKLFF
abundance: many; j_gene: TRBJ1-2; v_gene: TRBV20-1; CDR3aa: CSARDQNRVSGYTF
abundance: few; j_gene: TRBJ1-5; v_gene: TRBV6-2/TRBV6-3; CDR3aa: CASKALRQPQHF
abundance: many; j_gene: TRBJ2-1; v_gene: TRBV6-2/TRBV6-3; CDR3aa: CASSHFSRGRDEQFF
abundance: -; j_gene: TRBJ2-3; v_gene: TRBV7-8; CDR3aa: CASSFGRSSDTQYF
abundance: many; j_gene: TRBJ2-1; v_gene: TRBV6-2/TRBV6-3; CDR3aa: CASGTSYYNEQFF
abundance: many; j_gene: TRBJ2-3; v_gene: TRBV7-3; CDR3aa: CASSLAFGGGTDTQYF
abundance: -; j_gene: TRBJ2-7; v_gene: TRBV27; CDR3aa: CASKGLAGAWAYEQYF
abundance: many; j_gene: TRBJ1-5; v_gene: TRBV20-1; CDR3aa: CSARVGQYVPQHF
abundance: many; j_gene: TRBJ1-1; v_gene: TRBV5-5; CDR3aa: CASSLSSFAAVNTEAFF
abundance: many; j_gene: TRBJ2-5; v_gene: TRBV28; CDR3aa: CASSFLRDTYQETQYF
abundance: many; j_gene: TRBJ2-7; v_gene: TRBV7-9; CDR3aa: CASSPNRDTYEQYF
abundance: many; j_gene: TRBJ1-5; v_gene: TRBV2; CDR3aa: CASKSVYSNQPQHF
abundance: few; j_gene: TRBJ2-1; v_gene: TRBV24-1; CDR3aa: CATSESGTSGRFNEQFF
abundance: -; j_gene: TRBJ2-1; v_gene: TRBV9; CDR3aa: CASSVVPEGNEQFF
abundance: few; j_gene: TRBJ2-4; v_gene: TRBV11-2; CDR3aa: CASSRNRDRVIFQYF
abundance: many; j_gene: TRBJ2-3; v_gene: TRBV11-1; CDR3aa: CASSLQLEGTSGYTQYF
abundance: few; j_gene: TRBJ1-2; v_gene: TRBV3-1; CDR3aa: CASSQGGTANYGYTF
abundance: -; j_gene: TRBJ2-5; v_gene: TRBV3-1; CDR3aa: CASSPRRGHWETQYF
abundance: many; j_gene: TRBJ2-7; v_gene: TRBV28; CDR3aa: CASSLSRDYLYEQYF
abundance: many; j_gene: TRBJ2-1; v_gene: TRBV27; CDR3aa: CASSFITSGSSEQFF
abundance: -; j_gene: TRBJ2-2; v_gene: TRBV19; CDR3aa: CASSPRSTGGFTGELFF
abundance: few; j_gene: TRBJ1-3; v_gene: TRBV10-2; CDR3aa: CASTITWTGGNTIYF
abundance: many; j_gene: TRBJ1-2; v_gene: TRBV24-1; CDR3aa: CATHSATGANYGYTF
abundance: few; j_gene: TRBJ2-7; v_gene: TRBV5-1; CDR3aa: CASEAGTGFHEQYF
abundance: few; j_gene: TRBJ2-2; v_gene: TRBV30; CDR3aa: CAWSFQASGRISAGELFF
abundance: few; j_gene: TRBJ2-5; v_gene: TRBV9; CDR3aa: CASSVDQGHETQYF